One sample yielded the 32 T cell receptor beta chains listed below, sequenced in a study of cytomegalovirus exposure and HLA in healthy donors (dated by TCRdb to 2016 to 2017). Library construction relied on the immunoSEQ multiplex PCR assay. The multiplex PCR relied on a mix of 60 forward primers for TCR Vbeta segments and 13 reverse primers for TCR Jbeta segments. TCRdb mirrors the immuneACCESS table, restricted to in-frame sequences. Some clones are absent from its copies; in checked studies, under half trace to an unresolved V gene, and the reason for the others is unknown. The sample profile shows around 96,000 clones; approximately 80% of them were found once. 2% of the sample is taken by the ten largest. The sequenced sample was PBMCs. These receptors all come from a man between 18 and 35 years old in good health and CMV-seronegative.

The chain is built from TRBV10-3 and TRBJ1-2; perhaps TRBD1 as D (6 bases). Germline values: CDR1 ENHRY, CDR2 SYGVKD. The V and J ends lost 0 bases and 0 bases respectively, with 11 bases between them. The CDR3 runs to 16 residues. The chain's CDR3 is CAISESRTVTNYGYTF. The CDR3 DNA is TGTGCCATCAGTGAGTCAAGGACAGTTACTAACTATGGCTACACCTTC.

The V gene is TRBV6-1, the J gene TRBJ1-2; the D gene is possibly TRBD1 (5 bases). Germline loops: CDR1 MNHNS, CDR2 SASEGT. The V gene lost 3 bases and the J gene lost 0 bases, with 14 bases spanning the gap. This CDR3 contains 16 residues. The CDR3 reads CASSDFVGGANYGYTF. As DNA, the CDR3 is TGTGCCAGCAGTGACTTTGTGGGGGGAGCTAACTATGGCTACACCTTC.

The CDR3 spells CASSIRQGDNTEAFF. The CDR3 DNA reads as TGTGCCAGCTCGATTCGACAGGGGGATAACACTGAAGCTTTCTTT. The chain carries TRBV18 and TRBJ1-1, with TRBD1 identical over 9 bases. J was trimmed by 2 bases and V by 6 bases; bases with no gene match: 7. This CDR3 has 15 amino acids. The germline V gene encodes CDR1 KGHSH and CDR2 LQKENI.

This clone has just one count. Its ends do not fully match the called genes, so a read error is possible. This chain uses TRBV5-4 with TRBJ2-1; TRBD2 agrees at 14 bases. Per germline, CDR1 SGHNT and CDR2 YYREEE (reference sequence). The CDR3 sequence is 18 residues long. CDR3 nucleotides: TGTGCCAGCATCATCCTCGGGACTAGCGGGGGCTCCGACAATGAGCAGTTCTTC. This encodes CASIILGTSGGSDNEQFF. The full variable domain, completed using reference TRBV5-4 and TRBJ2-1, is ETGVTQSPTHLIKTRGQQVTLRCSSQSGHNTVSWYQQALGQGPQFIFQYYREEENGRGNFPPRFSGLQFPNYSSELNVNALELDDSALYLCASIILGTSGGSDNEQFFGPGTRLTVL.

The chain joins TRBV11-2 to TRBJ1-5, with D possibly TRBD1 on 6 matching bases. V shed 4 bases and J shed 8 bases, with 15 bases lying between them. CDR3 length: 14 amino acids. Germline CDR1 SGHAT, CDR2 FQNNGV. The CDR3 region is CASSSDRYQEPQHF. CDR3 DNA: TGTGCCAGCAGCTCCGACAGGTACCAAGAGCCCCAGCATTTT.

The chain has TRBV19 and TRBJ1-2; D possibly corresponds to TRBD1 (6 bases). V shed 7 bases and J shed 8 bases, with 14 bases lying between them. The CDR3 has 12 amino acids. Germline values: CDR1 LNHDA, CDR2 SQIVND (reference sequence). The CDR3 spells CASTTGLGGYTF. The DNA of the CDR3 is TGTGCCAGTACCACAGGGTTGGGAGGCTACACCTTC.

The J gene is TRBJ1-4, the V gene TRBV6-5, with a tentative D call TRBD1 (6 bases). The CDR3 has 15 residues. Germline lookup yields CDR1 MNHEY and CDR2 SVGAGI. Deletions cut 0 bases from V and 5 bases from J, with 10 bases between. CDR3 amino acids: CASSYSGARNEKLFF. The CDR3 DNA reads TGTGCCAGCAGTTACTCGGGGGCAAGGAATGAAAAACTGTTTTTT.

The CDR3 is CAISTAGTGVNEQFF. The CDR3, as DNA: TGTGCCATCAGTACCGCCGGGACAGGGGTAAATGAGCAGTTCTTC. The V and J genes are TRBV10-3 and TRBJ2-1; 10 bases line up with TRBD1. This CDR3 is built from 15 residues. V lost 5 bases and J lost 7; bases outside the gene matches: 8. The germline CDR1 and CDR2 sequences are ENHRY and SYGVKD.

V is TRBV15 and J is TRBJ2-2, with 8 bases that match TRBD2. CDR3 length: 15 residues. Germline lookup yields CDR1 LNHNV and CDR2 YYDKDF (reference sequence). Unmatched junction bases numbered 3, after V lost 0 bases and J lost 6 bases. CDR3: CATSRDGGAAGELFF. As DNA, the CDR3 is TGTGCCACCAGCAGAGACGGGGGGGCGGCCGGGGAGCTGTTTTTT.

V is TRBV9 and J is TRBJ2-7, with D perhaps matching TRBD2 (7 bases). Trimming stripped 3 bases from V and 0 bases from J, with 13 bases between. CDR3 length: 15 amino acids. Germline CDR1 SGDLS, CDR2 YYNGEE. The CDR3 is CASSEGGESSYEQYF. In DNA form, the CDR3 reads TGTGCCAGCAGCGAGGGGGGGGAGAGCTCCTACGAGCAGTACTTC.

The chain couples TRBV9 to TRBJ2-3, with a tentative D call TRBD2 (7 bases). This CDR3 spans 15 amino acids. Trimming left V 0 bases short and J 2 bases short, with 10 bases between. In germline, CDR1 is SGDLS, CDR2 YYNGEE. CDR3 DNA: TGTGCCAGCAGCGTAGGTGGGGGGGCCACAGATACGCAGTATTTT. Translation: CASSVGGGATDTQYF.

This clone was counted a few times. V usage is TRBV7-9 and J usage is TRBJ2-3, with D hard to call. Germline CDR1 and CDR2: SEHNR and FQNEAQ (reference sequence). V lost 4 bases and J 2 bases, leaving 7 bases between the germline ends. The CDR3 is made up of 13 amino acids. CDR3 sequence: CASSSVPTDTQYF. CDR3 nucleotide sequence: TGTGCCAGCAGCTCTGTCCCCACAGATACGCAGTATTTT.

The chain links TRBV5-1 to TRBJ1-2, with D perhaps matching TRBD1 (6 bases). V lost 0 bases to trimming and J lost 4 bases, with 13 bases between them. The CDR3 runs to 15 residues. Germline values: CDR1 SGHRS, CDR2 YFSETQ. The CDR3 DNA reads TGCGCCAGCAGCTTGGGGGGGCGCGAAGGCTATGGCTACACCTTC. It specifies CASSLGGREGYGYTF.

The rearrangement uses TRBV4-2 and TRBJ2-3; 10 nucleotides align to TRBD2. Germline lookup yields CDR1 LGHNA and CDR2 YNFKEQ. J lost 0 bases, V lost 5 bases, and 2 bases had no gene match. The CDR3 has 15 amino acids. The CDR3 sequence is CASSLAGGSTDTQYF. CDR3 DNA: TGTGCCAGCAGCTTAGCGGGGGGCAGCACAGATACGCAGTATTTT.

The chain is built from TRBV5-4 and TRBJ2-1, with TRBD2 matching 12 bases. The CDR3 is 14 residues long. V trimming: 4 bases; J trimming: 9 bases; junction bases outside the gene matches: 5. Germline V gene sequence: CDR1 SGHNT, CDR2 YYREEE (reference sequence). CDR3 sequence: CASSRTSGVGEQFF. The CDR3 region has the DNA TGTGCCAGCAGCAGGACTAGCGGGGTCGGTGAGCAGTTCTTC. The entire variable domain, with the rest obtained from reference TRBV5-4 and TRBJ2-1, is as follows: ETGVTQSPTHLIKTRGQQVTLRCSSQSGHNTVSWYQQALGQGPQFIFQYYREEENGRGNFPPRFSGLQFPNYSSELNVNALELDDSALYLCASSRTSGVGEQFFGPGTRLTVL.

For the CDR3, the DNA is TGTGCCAGCAGCTTAGTGCAGGGGATTAATGAAAAACTGTTTTTT. Translated: CASSLVQGINEKLFF. This sequence joins TRBV7-6 and TRBJ1-4; D possibly corresponds to TRBD1 (6 bases). Germline loops: CDR1 SGHVS, CDR2 FNYEAQ. The CDR3 sequence is 15 residues long. Trimming stripped 1 base from V and 4 bases from J, with 10 bases between.

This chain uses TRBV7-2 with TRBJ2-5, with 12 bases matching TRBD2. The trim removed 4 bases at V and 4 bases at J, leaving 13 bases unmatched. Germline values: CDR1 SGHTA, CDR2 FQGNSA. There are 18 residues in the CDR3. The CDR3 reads CASSSLTSGGTKRETQYF. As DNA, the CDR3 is TGTGCCAGCAGCTCTTTGACTAGCGGGGGTACGAAGCGAGAGACCCAGTACTTC.

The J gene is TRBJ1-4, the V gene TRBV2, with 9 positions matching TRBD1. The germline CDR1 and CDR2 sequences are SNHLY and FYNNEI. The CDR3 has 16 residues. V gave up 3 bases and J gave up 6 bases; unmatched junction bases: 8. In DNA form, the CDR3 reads TGTGCCAGCAGTGAGGGAGGGGACAGGGTTTATGAAAAACTGTTTTTT. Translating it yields CASSEGGDRVYEKLFF.

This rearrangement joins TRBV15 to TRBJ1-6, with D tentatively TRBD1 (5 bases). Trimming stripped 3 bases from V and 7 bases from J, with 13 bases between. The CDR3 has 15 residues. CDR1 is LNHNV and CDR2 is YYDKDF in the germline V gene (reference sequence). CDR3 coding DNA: TGTGCCACCAGCAGTAGAGTGGGGCTCAATTCACCCCTCCACTTT. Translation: CATSSRVGLNSPLHF.

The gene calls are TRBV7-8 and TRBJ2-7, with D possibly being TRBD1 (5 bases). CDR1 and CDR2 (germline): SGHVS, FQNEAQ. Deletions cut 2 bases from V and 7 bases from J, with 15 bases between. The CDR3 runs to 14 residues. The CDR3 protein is CASSLSRGAEEQYF. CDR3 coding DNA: TGTGCCAGCAGCTTAAGTCGTGGGGCGGAAGAGCAGTACTTC.

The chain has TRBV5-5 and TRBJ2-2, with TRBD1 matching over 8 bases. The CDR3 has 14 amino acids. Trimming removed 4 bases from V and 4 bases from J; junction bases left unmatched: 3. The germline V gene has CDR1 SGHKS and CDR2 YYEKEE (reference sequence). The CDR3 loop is CASSVDRATGELFF. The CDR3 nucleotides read TGTGCCAGCAGCGTGGACAGGGCCACCGGGGAGCTGTTTTTT.

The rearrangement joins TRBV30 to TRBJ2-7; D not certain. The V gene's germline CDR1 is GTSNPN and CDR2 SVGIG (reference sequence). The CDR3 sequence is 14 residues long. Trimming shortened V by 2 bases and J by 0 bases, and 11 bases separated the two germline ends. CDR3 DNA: TGTGCCTGGAGTCTCCTCTTAGACTCCTACGAGCAGTACTTC. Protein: CAWSLLLDSYEQYF.

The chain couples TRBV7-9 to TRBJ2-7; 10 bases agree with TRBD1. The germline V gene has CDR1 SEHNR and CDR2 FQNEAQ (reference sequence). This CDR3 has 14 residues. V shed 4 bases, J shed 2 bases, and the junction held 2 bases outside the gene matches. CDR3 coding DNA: TGTGCCAGCAGCTGGGGGACAGGGGCCTACGAGCAGTACTTC. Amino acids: CASSWGTGAYEQYF.

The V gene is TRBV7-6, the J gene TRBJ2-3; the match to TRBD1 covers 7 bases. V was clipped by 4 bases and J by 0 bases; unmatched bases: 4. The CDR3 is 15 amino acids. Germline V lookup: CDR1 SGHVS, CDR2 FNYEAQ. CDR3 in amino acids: CASSSTGVSTDTQYF. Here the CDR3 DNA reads TGTGCCAGCAGCTCTACAGGGGTGAGCACAGATACGCAGTATTTT.

The CDR3 protein is CASSSGTGLFRTEAFF. The CDR3 DNA reads TGTGCCAGCAGTTCAGGGACAGGGTTATTTCGCACTGAAGCTTTCTTT. The chain links TRBV25-1 to TRBJ1-1, with 9 bases fitting TRBD1. V lost 5 bases to trimming and J lost 4 bases; unmatched junction nucleotides: 11. The CDR3 covers 16 residues. Germline CDR1 MGHDK, CDR2 SYGVNS.

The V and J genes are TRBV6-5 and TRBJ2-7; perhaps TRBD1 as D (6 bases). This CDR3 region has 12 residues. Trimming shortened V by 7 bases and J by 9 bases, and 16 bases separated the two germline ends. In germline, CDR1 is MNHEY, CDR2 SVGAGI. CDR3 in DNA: TGTGCCAGCAAAACAGGGAACTTCGCGCAGTACTTC. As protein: CASKTGNFAQYF.

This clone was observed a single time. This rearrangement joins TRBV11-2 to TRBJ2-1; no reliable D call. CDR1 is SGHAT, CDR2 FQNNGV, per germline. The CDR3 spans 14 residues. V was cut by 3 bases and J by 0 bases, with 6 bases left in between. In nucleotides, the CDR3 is TGTGCCAGCAGCTTCAGCGACTCCTACAATGAGCAGTTCTTC. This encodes CASSFSDSYNEQFF.

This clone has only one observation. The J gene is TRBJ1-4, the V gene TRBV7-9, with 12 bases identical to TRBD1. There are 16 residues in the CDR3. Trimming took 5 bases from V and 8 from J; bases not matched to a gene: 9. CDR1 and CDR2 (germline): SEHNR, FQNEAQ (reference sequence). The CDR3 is CASSPRDRGREEKLFF. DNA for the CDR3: TGTGCCAGCAGCCCCCGGGACAGGGGGCGAGAGGAAAAACTGTTTTTT.

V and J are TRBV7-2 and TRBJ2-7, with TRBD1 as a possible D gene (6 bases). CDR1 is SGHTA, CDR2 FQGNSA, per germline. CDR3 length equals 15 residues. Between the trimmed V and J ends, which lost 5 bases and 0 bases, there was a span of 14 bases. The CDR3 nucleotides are TGTGCCAGCAGCATGACAGGAGTAGGCTCCTACGAGCAGTACTTC. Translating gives CASSMTGVGSYEQYF. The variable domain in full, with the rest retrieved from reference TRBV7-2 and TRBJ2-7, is GAGVSQSPSNKVTEKGKDVELRCDPISGHTALYWYRQSLGQGLEFLIYFQGNSAPDKSGLPSDRFSAERTGGSVSTLTIQRTQQEDSAVYLCASSMTGVGSYEQYFGPGTRLTVT.

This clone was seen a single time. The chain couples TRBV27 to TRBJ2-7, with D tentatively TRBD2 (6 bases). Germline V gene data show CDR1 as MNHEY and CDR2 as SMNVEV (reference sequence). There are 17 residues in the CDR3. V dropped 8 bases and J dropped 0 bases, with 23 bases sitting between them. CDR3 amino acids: CASRPPGKEGSSYEQYF. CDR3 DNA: TGTGCCAGCCGCCCCCCTGGGAAGGAGGGCTCCTCCTACGAGCAGTACTTC.

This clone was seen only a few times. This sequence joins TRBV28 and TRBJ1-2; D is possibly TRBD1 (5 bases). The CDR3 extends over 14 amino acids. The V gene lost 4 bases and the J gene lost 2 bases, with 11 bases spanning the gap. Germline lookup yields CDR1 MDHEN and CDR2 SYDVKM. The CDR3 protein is CASSSPTANYGYTF. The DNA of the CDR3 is TGTGCCAGCAGTTCACCGACAGCAAACTATGGCTACACCTTC.

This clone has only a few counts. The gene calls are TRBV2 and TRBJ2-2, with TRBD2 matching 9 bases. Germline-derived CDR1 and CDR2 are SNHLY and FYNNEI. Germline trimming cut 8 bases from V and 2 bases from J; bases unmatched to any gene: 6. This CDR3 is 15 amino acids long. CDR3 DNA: TGTGCCAGCGAGACGGGACTAGCAAACACCGGGGAGCTGTTTTTT. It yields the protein CASETGLANTGELFF.